The clone carrying this T cell receptor (beta chain) was detected a few times. Its cognate antigen is unknown. This record belongs to a study of graft-versus-host responses after intestinal transplantation. Study summary: Recipients were all induced with anti-thymocyte globulin, then given tacrolimus and steroids for 3 to 4 years. Whole-study results and caveats: Detected in recipient marrow were GvH clones, some of which were first observed in ileum or blood. Patients who carried graft-donor T cell macrochimerism also had high graft-versus-host to host-versus-graft clonal ratios in their allografts.

Generated by immunoSEQ multiplex PCR, the TCRdb table keeps only in-frame clones and is missing some. The sample includes under 75,000 clones, around 89% seen only once; the top ten take roughly 4%. Germline V gives CDR1 MNHNS, CDR2 SASEGT. Trimming cost V 8 bases and J 0 bases, with 11 bases left between them. The CDR3 sequence is 15 residues long. The clonotype comes from a human donor who was the organ donor for an intestinal transplant. The material sequenced was unstimulated CD8+ T cells sorted from spleen or lymph node cells, taken before transplant. The V call is TRBV6-1, the J call TRBJ1-6; no clear D. The CDR3 loop reads CASYESFSYNSPLHF. CDR3 DNA sequence: TGTGCCAGCTACGAGTCCTTCTCCTATAATTCACCCCTCCACTTT.